The entry that follows covers one T cell receptor beta chain sequence. The antigen remains unidentified. The data stem from a study of OX40 agonist ivuxolimab in advanced cancers. About the research overall: At approximately 80% male, the cohort had a mean age of 60 years, ranging from about 23 to 79. Findings of the study overall: Expanded peripheral T cell antigen specificity was not determined. On average, CD8+ T cells had more expanded clones than CD4+.

Patients with autoimmune history or systemic immunosuppression were excluded. Some clones are missing from TCRdb's copy, which holds only in-frame ones; the method was immunoSEQ multiplex PCR. Among some 79,000 clones listed, around 90% were seen once. Trimming pared 1 base from V and 6 bases from J, leaving 12 bases between. Germline-derived CDR1 and CDR2 are MNHNS and SASEGT. This CDR3 spans 14 amino acids. The sequence came from an adult with an advanced solid tumor such as melanoma, head and neck, liver or kidney cancer. This chain connects TRBV6-1 to TRBJ1-1; weak D call: TRBD1 (6 bases). The specimen was CD4+ or CD8+ T cells sorted from blood, collected in a trial of the OX40 agonist ivuxolimab. The CDR3 region has the DNA TGTGCCAGCAGTGAAGGGAGGGGGAGGGCTGAAGCTTTCTTT. Translation: CASSEGRGRAEAFF.